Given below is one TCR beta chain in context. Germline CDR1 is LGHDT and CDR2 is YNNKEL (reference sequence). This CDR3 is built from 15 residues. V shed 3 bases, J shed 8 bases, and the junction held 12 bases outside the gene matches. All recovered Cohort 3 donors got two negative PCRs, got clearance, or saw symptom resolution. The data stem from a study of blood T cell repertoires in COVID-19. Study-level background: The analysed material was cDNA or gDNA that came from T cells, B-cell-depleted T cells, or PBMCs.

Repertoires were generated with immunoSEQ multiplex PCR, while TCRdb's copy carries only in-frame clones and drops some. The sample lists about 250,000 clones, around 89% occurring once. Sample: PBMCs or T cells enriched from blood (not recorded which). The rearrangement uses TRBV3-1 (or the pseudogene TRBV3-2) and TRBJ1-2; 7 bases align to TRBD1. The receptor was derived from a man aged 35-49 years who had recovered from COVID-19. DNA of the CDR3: TGTGCCAGCAGCCAGGGACAGCTCGACCATCAAGGCTACACCTTC. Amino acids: CASSQGQLDHQGYTF.